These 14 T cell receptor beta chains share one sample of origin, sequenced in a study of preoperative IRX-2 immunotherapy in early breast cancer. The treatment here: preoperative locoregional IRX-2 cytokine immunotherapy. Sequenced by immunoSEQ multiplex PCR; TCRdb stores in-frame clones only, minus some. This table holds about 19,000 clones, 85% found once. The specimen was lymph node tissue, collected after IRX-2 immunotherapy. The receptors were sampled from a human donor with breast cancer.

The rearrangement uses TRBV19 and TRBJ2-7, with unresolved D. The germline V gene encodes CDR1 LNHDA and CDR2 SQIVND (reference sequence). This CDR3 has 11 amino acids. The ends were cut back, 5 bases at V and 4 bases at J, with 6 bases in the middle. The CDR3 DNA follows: TGTGCCAGTAGTGACCGATACGAGCAGTACTTC. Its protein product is CASSDRYEQYF. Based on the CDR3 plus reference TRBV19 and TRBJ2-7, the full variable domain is DGGITQSPKYLFRKEGQNVTLSCEQNLNHDAMYWYRQDPGQGLRLIYYSQIVNDFQKGDIAEGYSVSREKKESFPLTVTSAQKNPTAFYLCASSDRYEQYFGPGTRLTVT.

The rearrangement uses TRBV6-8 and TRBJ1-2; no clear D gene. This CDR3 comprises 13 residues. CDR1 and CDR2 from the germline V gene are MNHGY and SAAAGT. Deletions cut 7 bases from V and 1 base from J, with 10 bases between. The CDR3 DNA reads TGTGCCAGCACTCGTCAGGTTAACTATGGCTACACCTTC. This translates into CASTRQVNYGYTF.

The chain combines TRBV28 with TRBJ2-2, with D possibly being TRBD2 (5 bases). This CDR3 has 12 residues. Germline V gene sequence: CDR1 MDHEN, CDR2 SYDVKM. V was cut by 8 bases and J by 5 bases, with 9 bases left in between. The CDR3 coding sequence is TGTGCCAGCGGATCGGGGACCGGGGAGCTGTTTTTT. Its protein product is CASGSGTGELFF.

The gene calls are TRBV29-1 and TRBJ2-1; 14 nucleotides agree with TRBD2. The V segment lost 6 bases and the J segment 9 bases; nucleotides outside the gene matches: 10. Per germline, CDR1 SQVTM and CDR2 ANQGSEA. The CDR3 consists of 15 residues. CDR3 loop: CSVSPGLAGEGEQFF. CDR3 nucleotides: TGCAGCGTCTCACCGGGACTAGCGGGAGAAGGTGAGCAGTTCTTC.

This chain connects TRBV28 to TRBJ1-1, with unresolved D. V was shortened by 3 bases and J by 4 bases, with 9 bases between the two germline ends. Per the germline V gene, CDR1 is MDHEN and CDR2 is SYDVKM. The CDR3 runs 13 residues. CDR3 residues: CASSFFGITEAFF. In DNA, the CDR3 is TGTGCCAGCAGTTTTTTCGGGATCACTGAAGCTTTCTTT.

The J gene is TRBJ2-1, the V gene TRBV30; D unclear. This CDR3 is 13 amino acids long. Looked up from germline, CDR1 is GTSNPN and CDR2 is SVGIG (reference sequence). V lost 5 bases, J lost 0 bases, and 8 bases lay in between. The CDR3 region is CAWGVSSYNEQFF. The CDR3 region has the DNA TGTGCCTGGGGGGTCAGCTCCTACAATGAGCAGTTCTTC.

DNA of the CDR3: TGCAGCGTTGATGGTGGACTCACCGAAGCTTTCTTT. Protein product: CSVDGGLTEAFF. This chain links TRBV29-1 with TRBJ1-1, with unresolved D. Germline V CDR1 and CDR2: SQVTM, ANQGSEA. Trimming cost V 3 bases and J 8 bases, with 13 bases left between them. The CDR3 is 12 residues long. Drawing the rest from reference TRBV29-1 and TRBJ1-1, the complete variable domain is SAVISQKPSRDICQRGTSLTIQCQVDSQVTMMFWYRQQPGQSLTLIATANQGSEATYESGFVIDKFPISRPNLTFSTLTVSNMSPEDSSIYLCSVDGGLTEAFFGQGTRLTVV.

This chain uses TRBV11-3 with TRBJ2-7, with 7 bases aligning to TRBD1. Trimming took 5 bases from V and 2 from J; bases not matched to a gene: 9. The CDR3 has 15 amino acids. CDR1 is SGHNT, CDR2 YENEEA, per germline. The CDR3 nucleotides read TGTGCCAGCAGCGACGGGACAGACCACCCCTACGAGCAGTACTTC. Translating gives CASSDGTDHPYEQYF. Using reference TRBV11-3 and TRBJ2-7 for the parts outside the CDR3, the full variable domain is EAGVVQSPRYKIIEKKQPVAFWCNPISGHNTLYWYLQNLGQGPELLIRYENEEAVDDSQLPKDRFSAERLKGVDSTLKIQPAELGDSAVYLCASSDGTDHPYEQYFGPGTRLTVT.

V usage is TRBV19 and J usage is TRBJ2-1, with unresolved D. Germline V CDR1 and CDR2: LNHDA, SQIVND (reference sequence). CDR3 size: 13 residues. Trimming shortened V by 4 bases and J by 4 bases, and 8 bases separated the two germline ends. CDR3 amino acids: CASSNEKYNEQFF. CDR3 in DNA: TGTGCCAGTAGTAATGAAAAATACAATGAGCAGTTCTTC.

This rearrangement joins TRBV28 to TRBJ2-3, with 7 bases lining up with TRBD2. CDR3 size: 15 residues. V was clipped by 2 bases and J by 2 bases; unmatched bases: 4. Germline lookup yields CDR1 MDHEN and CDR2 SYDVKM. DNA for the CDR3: TGTGCCAGCAGTTTAGTTGGGACTACCACAGATACGCAGTATTTT. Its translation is CASSLVGTTTDTQYF.

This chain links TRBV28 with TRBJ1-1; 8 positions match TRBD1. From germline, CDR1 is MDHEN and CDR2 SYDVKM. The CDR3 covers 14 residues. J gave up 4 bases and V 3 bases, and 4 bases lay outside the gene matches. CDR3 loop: CASSLDRAGTEAFF. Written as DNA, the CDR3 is TGTGCCAGCAGTTTGGACAGGGCTGGCACTGAAGCTTTCTTT.

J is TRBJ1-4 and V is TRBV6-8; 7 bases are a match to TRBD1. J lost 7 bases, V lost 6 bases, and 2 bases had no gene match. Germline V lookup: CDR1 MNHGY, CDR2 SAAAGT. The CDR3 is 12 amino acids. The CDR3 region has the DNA TGTGCCAGCAGGGCAGGGGGTGAAAAACTGTTTTTT. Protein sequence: CASRAGGEKLFF.

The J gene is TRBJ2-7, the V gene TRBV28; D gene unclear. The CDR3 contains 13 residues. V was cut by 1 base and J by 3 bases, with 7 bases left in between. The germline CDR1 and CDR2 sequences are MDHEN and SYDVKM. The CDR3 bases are TGTGCCAGCAGTTTATCCGGTTTCTACGAGCAGTACTTC. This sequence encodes CASSLSGFYEQYF.

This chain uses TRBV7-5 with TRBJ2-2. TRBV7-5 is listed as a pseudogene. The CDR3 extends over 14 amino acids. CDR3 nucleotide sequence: TGTGCCAGCAGCTTAATAGGGATCGCCGGGGAGCTGTTTTTT. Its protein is CASSLIGIAGELFF.